This T cell receptor beta chain was identified during a study of blood T cell repertoires in COVID-19. Germline values: CDR1 MDHEN, CDR2 SYDVKM. This CDR3 spans 17 amino acids. The V and J ends lost 2 bases and 4 bases, in that order; junction bases with no gene match: 12. The data were produced by immunoSEQ multiplex PCR, yet TCRdb's version contains in-frame clones alone and is incomplete. The sample shows more than 250,000 clones, 80% to 90% of them seen only once. The sequence came from a man aged 50 or older with active or convalescent COVID-19. The sequencing input was peripheral blood. The chain has TRBV28 and TRBJ2-7, with 9 bases aligning to TRBD2. The CDR3 nucleotides are TGTGCCAGCAGTTTACTGGCTAGCGGGAAAGGGAGGTACGAGCAGTACTTC. Translated: CASSLLASGKGRYEQYF.